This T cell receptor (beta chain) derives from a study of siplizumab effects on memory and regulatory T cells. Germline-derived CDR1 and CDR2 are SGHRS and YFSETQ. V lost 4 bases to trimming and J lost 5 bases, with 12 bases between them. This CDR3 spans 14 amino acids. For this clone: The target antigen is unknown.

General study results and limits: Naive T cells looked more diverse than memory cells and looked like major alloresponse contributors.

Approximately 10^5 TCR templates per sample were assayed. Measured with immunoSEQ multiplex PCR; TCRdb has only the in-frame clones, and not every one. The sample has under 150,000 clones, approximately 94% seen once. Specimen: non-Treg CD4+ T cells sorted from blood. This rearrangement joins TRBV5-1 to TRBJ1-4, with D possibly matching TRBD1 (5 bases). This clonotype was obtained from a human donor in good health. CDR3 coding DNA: TGCGCCAGCAGCCAGGGTTGGGAAAATGAAAAACTGTTTTTT. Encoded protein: CASSQGWENEKLFF.